The source of this T cell receptor (beta chain) is a study of shared clonotypes between healthy human individuals. Study outcomes and limitations: In contrast to clonotypes shared by all four donors, non-shared clonotypes had lower generation probabilities.

Of note for this clone: Its antigen is undetermined.

V was shortened by 5 bases and J by 4 bases, with 14 bases between the two germline ends. The CDR3 consists of 15 residues. CDR1 LNHDA and CDR2 SQIVND come from the germline V gene (reference sequence). The genomic DNA of each subset was split evenly across several immunoSEQ plates. Generated by immunoSEQ multiplex PCR, the TCRdb table keeps only in-frame clones and is missing some. The sample lists 1,400,000 or so clones; just under 99% were seen once. The source material was naive CD4+ T cells sorted from blood. Subset reported: CD45RA+ positively selected. V and J are TRBV19 and TRBJ1-4, with D perhaps TRBD1 (5 bases). The sequence came from a young man in good health. The DNA for the CDR3 is TGTGCCAGTAGTCAGCCGGGACGGAGTAATGAAAAACTGTTTTTT. Protein product: CASSQPGRSNEKLFF.